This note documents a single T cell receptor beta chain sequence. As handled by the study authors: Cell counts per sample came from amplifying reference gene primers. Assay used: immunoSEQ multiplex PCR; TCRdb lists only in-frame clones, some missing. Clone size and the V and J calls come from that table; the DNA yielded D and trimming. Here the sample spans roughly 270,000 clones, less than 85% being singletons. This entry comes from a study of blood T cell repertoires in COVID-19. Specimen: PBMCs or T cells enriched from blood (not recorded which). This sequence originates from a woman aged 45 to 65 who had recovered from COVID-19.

This CDR3 is CAIREDPGLAHSTDTQYF. In DNA, the CDR3 is TGTGCCATCAGGGAAGACCCCGGACTAGCACATAGCACAGATACGCAGTATTTT. The J gene is TRBJ2-3, the V gene TRBV10-3; 8 bases are shared with TRBD2. The CDR3 is made up of 18 amino acids. The germline CDR1 and CDR2 sequences are ENHRY and SYGVKD. The ends lost 6 bases at V and 0 bases at J; junction bases unmatched: 14.